These 16 T cell receptor beta chains originate from one sample sequenced in a study of regulatory T cells. Points from the study as a whole: In CD3G-deficient patients, conventional CD4+ T cells were enriched for hydrophobic CDR3 residues at positions 6 and 7.

Amplification used 52 TRBV primers and 13 TRBJ primers. Data came from immunoSEQ multiplex PCR; TCRdb stores just in-frame clones and leaves some out. The repertoire holds 25,000 to 35,000 clones, with about nine tenths as singletons. Antigen specificity for these receptors is unknown. Sequenced: conventional CD4+ T cells sorted from blood. The receptors shown here come from a person aged 18 to 29 with CD3G deficiency.

As to this clone: Sequence at one end of the junction differs from germline and may be a read error. The chain combines TRBV6-1 with TRBJ1-2; no reliable D call. CDR1 is MNHNS, CDR2 SASEGT, per germline. This CDR3 is 14 amino acids long. CDR3: CASNEGSTNYGYTF. As DNA, the CDR3 is TGTGCCAGCAATGAAGGTTCCACTAACTATGGCTACACCTTC.

The CDR3 reads CASSLRSSGGFSGNEQFF. CDR3 nucleotides: TGTGCCAGCAGCTTAAGATCTAGCGGGGGGTTCTCGGGCAATGAGCAGTTCTTC. The J gene is TRBJ2-1, the V gene TRBV7-9; 11 bases align to TRBD2. Looked up from germline, CDR1 is SEHNR and CDR2 is FQNEAQ (reference sequence). The CDR3 spans 18 residues. With 2 bases clipped from V and 6 bases from J, the junction kept 12 bases outside the gene matches.

V gene TRBV4-2 combines with J gene TRBJ2-7; D is uncertain. This CDR3 is built from 15 residues. Germline values: CDR1 LGHNA, CDR2 YNFKEQ. Trimming removed 2 bases at V and 2 bases at J, with 13 bases between. CDR3 in amino acids: CASSQRAGYAYEQYF. CDR3 nucleotide sequence: TGTGCCAGCAGCCAACGTGCCGGGTACGCCTACGAGCAGTACTTC.

The CDR3 coding sequence is TGTGCCAGCAGACAGGGATTGAACACCGGGGAGCTGTTTTTT. Translating gives CASRQGLNTGELFF. This chain uses TRBV6-1 with TRBJ2-2, with D perhaps TRBD1 (6 bases). V lost 6 bases, J lost 1 base, and 9 bases lay in between. There are 14 residues in the CDR3. From germline, CDR1 is MNHNS and CDR2 SASEGT.

The chain uses TRBV28 and TRBJ2-4; 9 bases agree with TRBD1. The ends lost 4 bases at V and 6 bases at J; junction bases unmatched: 4. CDR1 and CDR2 (germline): MDHEN, SYDVKM. The CDR3 contains 14 residues. As DNA, the CDR3 is TGTGCCAGCAGTTCAGGACAGGGGACAAACATTCAGTACTTC. Residues: CASSSGQGTNIQYF.

The V and J genes are TRBV20-1 and TRBJ1-2; the D is unclear. This CDR3 spans 11 amino acids. Germline CDR1 and CDR2: DFQATT and SNEGSKA (reference sequence). Deletions cut 6 bases from V and 7 bases from J, with 12 bases between. CDR3 in amino acids: CSAPERSGYTF. The CDR3 DNA follows: TGCAGTGCCCCGGAGAGGTCTGGCTACACCTTC.

V is TRBV5-4 and J is TRBJ2-5, with 11 bases fitting TRBD2. Germline V lookup: CDR1 SGHNT, CDR2 YYREEE (reference sequence). This CDR3 has 16 residues. The ends lost 1 base at V and 4 bases at J; junction bases unmatched: 6. The CDR3, as DNA: TGTGCCAGCAGCTTGATTAGCGGGGGGGCCGGAGAGACCCAGTACTTC. It yields the protein CASSLISGGAGETQYF.

V and J are TRBV21-1 and TRBJ2-7; the D call of TRBD1 is as the table states it, not checked on the DNA. TRBV21-1 is reported as a pseudogene. The CDR3 runs to 15 residues. CDR3 in amino acids: CASSKRARGRREQYV. CDR3 bases: TGTGCCAGCAGCAAGCGGGCCAGGGGGCGAAGAGAGCAGTACGTC.

The rearrangement uses TRBV28 and TRBJ2-1; 12 bases map to TRBD2. V was pared by 3 bases and J by 7 bases, with 13 bases of the junction left unmatched. Germline CDR1 MDHEN, CDR2 SYDVKM. The CDR3 extends over 18 amino acids. The CDR3 region is CASSFSGVGLAGLNEQFF. The DNA of the CDR3 is TGTGCCAGCAGTTTTTCGGGGGTGGGACTAGCGGGCTTAAATGAGCAGTTCTTC.

The V gene is TRBV19, the J gene TRBJ2-2, with TRBD2 matching over 11 bases. The germline V gene has CDR1 LNHDA and CDR2 SQIVND (reference sequence). V was clipped by 1 base and J by 7 bases; unmatched bases: 5. This CDR3 has 16 amino acids. CDR3 nucleotides: TGTGCCAGTAGTATAGTCCCGACTAGCGGGGTCGGGGAGCTGTTTTTT. Translated, it gives CASSIVPTSGVGELFF.

The chain carries TRBV7-9 and TRBJ2-3; D not resolved. Germline assignment: CDR1 SEHNR and CDR2 FQNEAQ (reference sequence). Between the trimmed V and J ends, which lost 0 bases and 3 bases, there was a span of 4 bases. The CDR3 runs to 13 residues. CDR3 nucleotides: TGTGCCAGCAGCTTAGCTATAACAGATACGCAGTATTTT. It is translated as CASSLAITDTQYF.

This clone was picked up a small number of times. DNA of the CDR3: TGTGCCAGCAGTGACGGTTTAGCCTACGAGCAGTACTTC. Protein sequence: CASSDGLAYEQYF. The chain combines TRBV6-1 with TRBJ2-7, with D uncertain. This CDR3 has 13 amino acids. Germline CDR1 MNHNS, CDR2 SASEGT. V was clipped by 3 bases and J by 2 bases, with 8 bases between them.

The chain has TRBV10-3 and TRBJ1-1; D not resolved. CDR1 is ENHRY and CDR2 is SYGVKD in the germline V gene. This CDR3 has 14 residues. V shed 3 bases and J shed 0 bases, with 8 bases lying between them. In nucleotides, the CDR3 is TGTGCCATCAGTGAAAATGAGTTGAACACTGAAGCTTTCTTT. Encoded protein: CAISENELNTEAFF.

The gene calls are TRBV10-3 and TRBJ1-1; maybe TRBD1 (6 bases). From germline, CDR1 is ENHRY and CDR2 SYGVKD. This CDR3 region has 13 residues. The V end was cut by 3 bases, the J end by 8 bases, with 13 bases between. The CDR3 DNA reads as TGTGCCATCAGTGATACGAGGACAGTAGAAGCTTTCTTT. Its translation: CAISDTRTVEAFF.

The rearrangement uses TRBV20-1 and TRBJ1-2; D not resolved. The V end lost 2 bases, the J end lost 2 bases, and 3 bases lay between the germline ends. The CDR3 is 11 amino acids. Germline V CDR1 and CDR2: DFQATT, SNEGSKA (reference sequence). CDR3 bases: TGCAGTGCTAGACGAAACTATGGCTACACCTTC. This gives the protein CSARRNYGYTF.

CDR3 in DNA: TGTGCCACCAAACCCACCCCGGGACAGGGCTACGAGCAGTACTTC. This gives the protein CATKPTPGQGYEQYF. The chain carries TRBV6-5 and TRBJ2-7, with 9 bases identical to TRBD1. Germline CDR1 MNHEY, CDR2 SVGAGI. CDR3 length: 15 residues. V lost 10 bases, J lost 3 bases, and 13 bases stayed unmatched.